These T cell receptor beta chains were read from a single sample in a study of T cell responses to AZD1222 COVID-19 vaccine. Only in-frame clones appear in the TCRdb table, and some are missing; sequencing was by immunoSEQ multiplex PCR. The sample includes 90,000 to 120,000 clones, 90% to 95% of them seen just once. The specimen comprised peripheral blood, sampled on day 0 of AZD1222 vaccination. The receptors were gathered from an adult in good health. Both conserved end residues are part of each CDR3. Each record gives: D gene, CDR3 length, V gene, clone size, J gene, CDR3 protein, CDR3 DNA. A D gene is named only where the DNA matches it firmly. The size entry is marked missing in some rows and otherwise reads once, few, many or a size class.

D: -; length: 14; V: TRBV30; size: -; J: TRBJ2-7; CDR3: CAWNLVSAAYEQYF; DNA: TGTGCCTGGAATTTAGTTTCAGCCGCCTACGAGCAGTACTTC
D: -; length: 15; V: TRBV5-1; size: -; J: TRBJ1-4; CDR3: CASSPDGGFNEKLFF; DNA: TGCGCCAGCAGTCCTGACGGGGGGTTCAATGAAAAACTGTTTTTT
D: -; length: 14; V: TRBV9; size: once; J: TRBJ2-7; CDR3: CASSVDGETYEQYF; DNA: TGTGCCAGCAGCGTAGACGGAGAAACCTACGAGCAGTACTTC
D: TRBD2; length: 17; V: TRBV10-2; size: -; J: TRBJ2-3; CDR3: CASSEDLRGVSTDTQYF; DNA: TGCGCCAGCAGTGAGGATTTGCGGGGGGTTAGCACAGATACGCAGTATTTT
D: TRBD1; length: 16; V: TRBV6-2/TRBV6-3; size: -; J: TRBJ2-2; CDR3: CASSSRRGHINGELFF; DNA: TGTGCCAGCAGCTCACGCAGGGGGCATATCAACGGGGAGCTGTTTTTT
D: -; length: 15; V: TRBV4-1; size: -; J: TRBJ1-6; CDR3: CASSQDSRPNSPLHF; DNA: TGCGCCAGCAGCCAAGATTCTAGACCCAATTCACCCCTCCACTTT
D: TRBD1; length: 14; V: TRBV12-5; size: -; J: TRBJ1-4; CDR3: CASGSGQGSEKLFF; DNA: TGTGCTAGTGGCTCCGGACAGGGTAGCGAAAAACTGTTTTTT
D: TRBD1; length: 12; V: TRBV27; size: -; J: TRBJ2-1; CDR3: CASSGQGIWQFF; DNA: TGTGCCAGCTCCGGACAGGGAATATGGCAGTTCTTC
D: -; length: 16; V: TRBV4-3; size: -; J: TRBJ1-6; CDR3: CAPKTRGTSKNSPLHF; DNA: TGCGCCCCAAAAACTCGGGGGACAAGTAAGAATTCACCCCTCCACTTT
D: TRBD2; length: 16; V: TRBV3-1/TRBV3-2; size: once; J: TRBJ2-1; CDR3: CASSQRSGGAWNEQFF; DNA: TGTGCCAGCAGCCAGCGTAGCGGGGGGGCTTGGAATGAGCAGTTCTTC
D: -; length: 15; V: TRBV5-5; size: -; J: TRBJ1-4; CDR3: CASSFFLGTNEKLFF; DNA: TGTGCCAGCAGCTTTTTCCTGGGCACTAATGAAAAACTGTTTTTT
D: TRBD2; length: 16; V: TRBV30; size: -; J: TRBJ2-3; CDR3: CAWKYWTSGGLDTQYF; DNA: TGTGCCTGGAAGTACTGGACTAGCGGGGGGTTAGATACGCAGTATTTT
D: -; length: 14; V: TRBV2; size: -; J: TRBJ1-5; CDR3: CASSATGFGQPQHF; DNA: TGTGCCAGCAGCGCTACAGGGTTCGGGCAGCCCCAGCATTTT
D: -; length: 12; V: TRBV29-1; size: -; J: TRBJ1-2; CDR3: CSVAGWGYGYTF; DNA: TGCAGCGTTGCGGGGTGGGGCTATGGCTACACCTTC
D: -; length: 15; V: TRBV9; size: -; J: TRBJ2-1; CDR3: CASSVGRGRIHEQFF; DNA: TGTGCCAGCAGCGTCGGCCGGGGGCGCATCCATGAGCAGTTCTTC
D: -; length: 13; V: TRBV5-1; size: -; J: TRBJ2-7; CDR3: CASSSRGGYEQYF; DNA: TGCGCCAGCAGTTCCCGGGGTGGCTACGAGCAGTACTTC
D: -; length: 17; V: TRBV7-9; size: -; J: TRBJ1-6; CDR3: CASSSDEVPGAVSPLHF; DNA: TGTGCCAGCAGCTCAGACGAGGTCCCAGGGGCGGTTTCACCCCTCCACTTT
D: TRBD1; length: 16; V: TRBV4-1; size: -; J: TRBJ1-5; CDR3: CASSRTGEEGGQPQHF; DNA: TGCGCCAGCAGCCGCACAGGGGAGGAAGGCGGTCAGCCCCAGCATTTT
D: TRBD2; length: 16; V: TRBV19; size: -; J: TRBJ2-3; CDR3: CASSINRLAGADTQYF; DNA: TGTGCCAGTAGTATAAATCGACTAGCGGGAGCAGATACGCAGTATTTT
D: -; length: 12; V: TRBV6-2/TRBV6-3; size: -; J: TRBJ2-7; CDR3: CASSYPGYEQYF; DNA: TGTGCCAGCAGTTATCCCGGTTACGAGCAGTACTTC
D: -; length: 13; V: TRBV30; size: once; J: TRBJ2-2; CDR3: CAWSVVGNGELFF; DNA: TGTGCCTGGAGTGTTGTAGGGAACGGGGAGCTGTTTTTT
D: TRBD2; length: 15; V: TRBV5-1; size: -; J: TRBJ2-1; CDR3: CASSLEAGGYNEQFF; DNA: TGCGCCAGCAGCTTGGAAGCGGGGGGTTACAATGAGCAGTTCTTC
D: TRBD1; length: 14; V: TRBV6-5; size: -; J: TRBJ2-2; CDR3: CASRDRQGAGELFF; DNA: TGTGCCAGCAGAGACCGACAGGGGGCCGGGGAGCTGTTTTTT
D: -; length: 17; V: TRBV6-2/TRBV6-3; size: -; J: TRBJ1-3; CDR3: CASSYERGQTSGNTIYF; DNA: TGTGCCAGCAGTTACGAGAGGGGACAAACTTCTGGAAACACCATATATTTT
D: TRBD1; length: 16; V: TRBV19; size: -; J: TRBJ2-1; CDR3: CASRGAEGTGNNEQFF; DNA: TGTGCCAGTAGGGGCGCGGAGGGGACAGGCAACAATGAGCAGTTCTTC
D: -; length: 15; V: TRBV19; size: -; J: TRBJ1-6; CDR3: CASTKGGVNNSPLHF; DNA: TGTGCCAGTACCAAGGGGGGGGTTAATAATTCACCCCTCCACTTT
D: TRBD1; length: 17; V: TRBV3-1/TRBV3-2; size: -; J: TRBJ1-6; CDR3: CASSQDRVPVYNSPLHF; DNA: TGTGCCAGCAGCCAGGACAGGGTTCCGGTGTATAATTCACCCCTCCACTTT
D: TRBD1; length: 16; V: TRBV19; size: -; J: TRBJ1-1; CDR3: CASSGRPGGLNTEAFF; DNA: TGTGCCAGTAGTGGGCGGCCAGGGGGCCTGAACACTGAAGCTTTCTTT
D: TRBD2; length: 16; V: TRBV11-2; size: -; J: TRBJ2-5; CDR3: CASSLGVAGWQETQYF; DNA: TGTGCCAGCAGCTTAGGGGTAGCGGGGTGGCAAGAGACCCAGTACTTC
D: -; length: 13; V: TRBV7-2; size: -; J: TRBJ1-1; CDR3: CASSLEGQSAAFF; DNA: TGTGCCAGCAGCTTAGAAGGACAGTCGGCAGCTTTCTTT
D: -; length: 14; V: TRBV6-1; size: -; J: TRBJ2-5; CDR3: CASSEREAYETQYF; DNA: TGTGCCAGCAGTGAAAGGGAAGCGTATGAGACCCAGTACTTC
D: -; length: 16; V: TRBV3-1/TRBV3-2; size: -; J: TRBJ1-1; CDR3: CASSQYATVRDTEAFF; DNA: TGTGCCAGCAGCCAATACGCAACAGTCAGGGACACTGAAGCTTTCTTT
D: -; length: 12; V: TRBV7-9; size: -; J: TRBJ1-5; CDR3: CASGQSHQPQHF; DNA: TGTGCCAGCGGACAATCCCATCAGCCCCAGCATTTT
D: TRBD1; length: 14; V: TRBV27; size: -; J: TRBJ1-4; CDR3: CASSLWQGEEKLFF; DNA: TGTGCCAGCAGTTTGTGGCAGGGGGAGGAAAAACTGTTTTTT
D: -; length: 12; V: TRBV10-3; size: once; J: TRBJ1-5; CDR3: CAMGDSNQPQHF; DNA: TGTGCCATGGGGGATAGCAATCAGCCCCAGCATTTT
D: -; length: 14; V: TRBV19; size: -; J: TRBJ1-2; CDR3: CASSAGRDSYGYTF; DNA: TGTGCCAGTAGTGCCGGCCGGGATTCCTATGGCTACACCTTC
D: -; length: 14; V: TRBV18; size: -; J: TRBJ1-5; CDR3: CASSPSGGNQPQHF; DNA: TGTGCCAGCTCACCATCAGGAGGCAATCAGCCCCAGCATTTT
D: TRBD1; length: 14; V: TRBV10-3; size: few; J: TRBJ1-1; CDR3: CAITRDRGGTEAFF; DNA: TGTGCCATCACTCGGGACAGGGGAGGCACTGAAGCTTTCTTT
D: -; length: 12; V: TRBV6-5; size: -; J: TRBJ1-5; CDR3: CASRDSNQPQHF; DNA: TGTGCCAGCAGAGATAGCAATCAGCCCCAGCATTTT
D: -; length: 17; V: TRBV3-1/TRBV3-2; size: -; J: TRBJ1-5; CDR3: CASSQGRWKPRDQPQHF; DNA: TGTGCCAGCAGCCAAGGAAGGTGGAAGCCCCGGGATCAGCCCCAGCATTTT
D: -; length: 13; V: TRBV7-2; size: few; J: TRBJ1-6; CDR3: CASSFQGSSPLHF; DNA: TGTGCCAGCAGCTTTCAGGGGAGTTCACCCCTCCACTTT
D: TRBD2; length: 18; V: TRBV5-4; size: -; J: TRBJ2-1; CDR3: CASSSGTSGTSSYNEQFF; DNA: TGTGCCAGCAGTTCCGGGACTAGCGGGACCTCCTCCTACAATGAGCAGTTCTTC
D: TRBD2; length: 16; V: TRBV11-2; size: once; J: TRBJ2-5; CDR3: CASSLVGGAGQETQYF; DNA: TGTGCCAGCAGCTTAGTCGGGGGGGCGGGGCAAGAGACCCAGTACTTC
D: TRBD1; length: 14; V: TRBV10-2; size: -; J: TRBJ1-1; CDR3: CASSVPGGYTEAFF; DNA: TGCGCCAGCAGTGTCCCAGGGGGATACACTGAAGCTTTCTTT
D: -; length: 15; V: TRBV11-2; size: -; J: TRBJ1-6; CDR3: CASSRGGSSNSPLHF; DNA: TGTGCCAGCAGCCGCGGGGGCTCGTCGAATTCACCCCTCCACTTT
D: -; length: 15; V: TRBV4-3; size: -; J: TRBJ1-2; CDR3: CASSPALTAVGGYTF; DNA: TGCGCCAGCAGCCCTGCACTTACTGCGGTTGGGGGCTACACCTTC
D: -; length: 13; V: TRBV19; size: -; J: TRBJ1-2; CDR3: CASSIGTVYGYTF; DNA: TGTGCCAGTAGTATAGGGACAGTCTATGGCTACACCTTC
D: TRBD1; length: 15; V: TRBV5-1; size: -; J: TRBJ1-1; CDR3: CASSPGQGAHSEAFF; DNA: TGCGCCAGCAGCCCTGGACAGGGGGCGCATAGTGAAGCTTTCTTT
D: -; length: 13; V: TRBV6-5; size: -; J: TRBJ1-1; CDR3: CAILGRMNTEAFF; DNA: TGTGCCATATTGGGACGGATGAACACTGAAGCTTTCTTT
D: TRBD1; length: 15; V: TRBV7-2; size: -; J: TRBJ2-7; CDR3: CASSLGTALSYEQYF; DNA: TGTGCCAGCAGCTTGGGGACAGCCTTATCCTACGAGCAGTACTTC
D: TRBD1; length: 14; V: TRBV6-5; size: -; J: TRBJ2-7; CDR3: CATRRTGDSYEQYF; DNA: TGTGCCACCCGCCGGACAGGCGATTCCTACGAGCAGTACTTC
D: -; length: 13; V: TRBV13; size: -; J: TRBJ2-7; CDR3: CASSYLPTYEQYF; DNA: TGTGCCAGCAGCTATCTACCGACCTACGAGCAGTACTTC